These 16 T cell receptor beta chains came from one sample sequenced in a study of human T cells and chemical hapten exposure. Specified time point: patch test 3, about 24 weeks after DPC sensitization. This sample's treatment: therapeutic diphenylcyclopropenone sensitization with weekly scalp DPC. Via MiXCR, TCRdb re-called the RACE reads, giving one row per CDR3 protein. The sample records about 160,000 distinct CDR3 sequences, about 30% being singletons. The material sequenced was whole blood, taken in connection with sensitization to the hapten diphenylcyclopropenone (DPC). Every receptor here comes from a woman aged 18-35 years with alopecia areata. Some clones in this sample may be carry-over from other donors' samples.

This clonotype occurred a few times. V gene TRBV20-1 combines with J gene TRBJ2-1; TRBD2 is a possible D gene (6 bases). Germline CDR1 DFQATT, CDR2 SNEGSKA (reference sequence). The V gene lost 6 bases and the J gene lost 9 bases, with 15 bases spanning the gap. The CDR3 has 12 amino acids. CDR3 sequence (DNA): TGCAGTGCCCGGAGGGCGTGGAGTGAGCAGTTCTTC. Its translation is CSARRAWSEQFF.

The chain combines TRBV7-9 with TRBJ2-1, with 9 bases fitting TRBD2. The CDR3 totals 18 residues. V was clipped by 2 bases and J by 4 bases; unmatched bases: 12. From germline, CDR1 is SEHNR and CDR2 FQNEAQ (reference sequence). CDR3 sequence: CASSLYSSGRPGYNEQFF. The CDR3 nucleotides read TGTGCCAGCAGCTTATATTCCAGCGGGAGGCCGGGGTACAATGAGCAGTTCTTC.

This clonotype showed up just a few times. This chain links TRBV30 with TRBJ1-5; D is unclear. Germline loops: CDR1 GTSNPN, CDR2 SVGIG (reference sequence). V lost 0 bases, J lost 6 bases, and 12 bases lay in between. CDR3 length: 14 residues. The DNA for the CDR3 is TGTGCCTGGAGTGTAACGGGAGGCGGTCAGCCCCAGCATTTT. Its protein product is CAWSVTGGGQPQHF.

The chain carries TRBV24-1 and TRBJ2-3; 10 bases are shared with TRBD2. CDR1 is KGHDR and CDR2 is SFDVKD in the germline V gene. CDR3 length: 16 residues. Trimming at V came to 3 bases and at J to 0 bases, leaving 2 bases not matched to a gene. CDR3 amino acids: CATSDPSGSSTDTQYF. The CDR3 DNA follows: TGTGCCACCAGTGATCCTAGCGGGAGTAGCACAGATACGCAGTATTTT.

V and J are TRBV7-2 and TRBJ2-7, with D uncertain. V was trimmed by 3 bases and J by 2 bases, leaving 8 bases between them. This CDR3 has 13 amino acids. Germline loops: CDR1 SGHTA, CDR2 FQGNSA. The CDR3 nucleotides are TGTGCCAGCAGCTTCCGCCTCGCCTACGAGCAGTACTTC. Its translation is CASSFRLAYEQYF.

The rearrangement joins TRBV10-3 to TRBJ2-7; D uncertain. Trimming took 3 bases from V and 6 from J, leaving 15 bases between them. Germline V gene sequence: CDR1 ENHRY, CDR2 SYGVKD. The CDR3 loop spans 14 amino acids. CDR3 amino acids: CAISDGRSNVEQYF. The CDR3 DNA is TGTGCCATCAGTGACGGCAGGAGTAATGTCGAGCAGTACTTC.

DNA of the CDR3: TGTGCCACCAGCAGTCATCCCCCGTATAGCAATCAGCCCCAGCATTTT. It codes for CATSSHPPYSNQPQHF. The rearrangement joins TRBV15 to TRBJ1-5; D not resolved. The CDR3 length is 16 residues. Trimming took 3 bases from V and 0 from J, leaving 12 bases between them. Germline assignment: CDR1 LNHNV and CDR2 YYDKDF (reference sequence).

The gene calls are TRBV27 and TRBJ1-1; D possibly corresponds to TRBD1 (6 bases). The V end was cut by 6 bases, the J end by 5 bases, with 16 bases between. This CDR3 is built from 14 residues. Germline-derived CDR1 and CDR2 are MNHEY and SMNVEV (reference sequence). CDR3 amino acids: CASRQSQGTTEAFF. CDR3 bases: TGTGCCAGCAGGCAGTCACAGGGAACGACTGAAGCTTTCTTT.

This clonotype showed up just a few times. The chain links TRBV7-8 to TRBJ2-5; unclear D gene. Looked up from germline, CDR1 is SGHVS and CDR2 is FQNEAQ. This CDR3 contains 14 residues. The V end was cut by 0 bases, the J end by 3 bases, with 8 bases between. The chain's CDR3 is CASSLALGEETQYF. In DNA, the CDR3 is TGTGCCAGCAGCTTAGCGTTAGGTGAAGAGACCCAGTACTTC. The full variable domain, its missing parts supplied by reference TRBV7-8 and TRBJ2-5, is GAGVSQSPRYKVAKRGQDVALRCDPISGHVSLFWYQQALGQGPEFLTYFQNEAQLDKSGLPSDRFFAERPEGSVSTLKIQRTQQEDSAVYLCASSLALGEETQYFGPGTRLLVL.

The sample holds one count of this clonotype. The chain uses TRBV9 and TRBJ2-3; possibly TRBD1 for D (6 bases). The germline CDR1 and CDR2 sequences are SGDLS and YYNGEE. This CDR3 has 16 amino acids. Trimming removed 0 bases at V and 1 base at J, with 12 bases between. The CDR3 reads CASSVEVGAGTDTQYF. CDR3 sequence (DNA): TGTGCCAGCAGCGTAGAAGTGGGGGCCGGCACAGATACGCAGTATTTT.

This clonotype has a count of ten or more. The rearrangement links TRBV2 to TRBJ1-2, with a possible D match to TRBD1 (5 bases). The length of the CDR3 is 12 residues. Germline V CDR1 and CDR2: SNHLY, FYNNEI. Trimming left V 8 bases short and J 5 bases short, with 12 bases between. Written as DNA, the CDR3 is TGTGCCAGCGAGGGGCGGTCTTATGGCTACACCTTC. The encoded protein is CASEGRSYGYTF.

This clonotype was observed at least ten times. The chain links TRBV29-1 to TRBJ2-2, with D hard to call. Germline values: CDR1 SQVTM, CDR2 ANQGSEA. The CDR3 is 14 residues long. V was shortened by 6 bases and J by 0 bases, with 11 bases between the two germline ends. The CDR3 spells CSVRPEANTGELFF. Written as DNA, the CDR3 is TGCAGCGTGCGTCCCGAAGCGAACACCGGGGAGCTGTTTTTT.

The genes are TRBV12-3 or TRBV12-4 and TRBJ2-3, with D uncertain. This CDR3 has 11 residues. Trimming took off 6 bases at V and 8 bases at J, with 9 bases between the two ends. CDR3 sequence: CASRGYGTQYF. CDR3 DNA: TGTGCCAGCAGAGGATATGGTACGCAGTATTTT.

Many counts were recorded for this clonotype. The chain carries TRBV11-2 and TRBJ2-7; 13 bases agree with TRBD2. Unmatched junction bases numbered 15, after V lost 7 bases and J lost 6 bases. This CDR3 region has 17 residues. CDR1 and CDR2 (germline): SGHAT, FQNNGV. The CDR3 reads CASTKRPRTSGSPEQYF. CDR3 DNA: TGTGCCAGCACCAAAAGACCCCGGACTAGCGGGAGCCCCGAGCAGTACTTC.

This clonotype has more than one count but fewer than ten. The chain combines TRBV7-3 with TRBJ2-7; 10 bases fit TRBD1. CDR1 and CDR2 from the germline V gene are SGHTA and FQGTGA. J gave up 5 bases and V 5 bases, and 6 bases lay outside the gene matches. This CDR3 region has 14 residues. The CDR3 spells CASSRVGQGNEQYF. The DNA for the CDR3 is TGTGCCAGCAGCCGCGTGGGACAGGGGAACGAGCAGTACTTC.

The V gene is TRBV9, the J gene TRBJ2-7, with 8 bases identical to TRBD2. CDR1 SGDLS and CDR2 YYNGEE come from the germline V gene. This CDR3 has 16 amino acids. With 0 bases clipped from V and 6 bases from J, the junction kept 11 bases outside the gene matches. The CDR3 sequence: CASSVGRERESSEQYF. The CDR3 region has the DNA TGTGCCAGCAGCGTAGGAAGAGAGCGGGAGTCTTCCGAGCAGTACTTC.